This T cell receptor beta chain emerged from a study of cytomegalovirus exposure and HLA in healthy donors (dated by TCRdb to the late 2010s). Study-level background: An earlier analysis of about 560 of the donors reported 276 Gb of sequence data and approximately 120 million unique TCR beta sequences obtained from around 170 million T cells. Besides the first cohort of 550 to 750 subjects, a separate validation cohort made up of roughly 120 different subjects was used. Of the roughly 400 genotyped donors, 65% to 90% fell in the genetic ancestry cluster associated with self-reported Caucasian donors. Several DR-DQ haplotypes were treated as single units for association and clustering because of strong linkage in the cohort. The study aimed to test whether cataloging public T cell receptors could reveal signatures of past pathogen exposure. The number of typed donors differed by locus: about 620-640 for A, B, C, DRB1 and DQB1; approximately 520 for DQA1; some 590 for DPA1; and some 470 for DPB1. Both class I and class II loci were covered by HLA typing, at four-digit resolution. Among 300 to 450 genotyped donors of the cohort, an average of around 240,000 unique TCR beta nucleotide sequences were sequenced per donor, roughly 20% of them non-productive. Alongside the repertoire data, information on donor age, sex, ethnicity and CMV serostatus was compiled. The study used immunosequencing to profile the T cell repertoires of several hundred subjects and linked those repertoires to cytomegalovirus serostatus. Every repertoire in the discovery cohort had been generated on one and the same sequencing platform. An earlier analysis of several hundred of the donors used high-throughput TCR beta sequencing to judge whether each TCR beta V gene segment behaved as functional or pseudogenic. Roughly 300 gigabases of sequencing data and approximately 93 million unique TCR sequences were included in an early release covering roughly 700 HLA-typed donors. To predict cytomegalovirus infection status, the study combined high-throughput TCR immunosequencing, statistical association of individual TCRs with disease status, and machine learning. Rather than drawing on any new phenotypic data, the later analysis identified candidate immune exposures from TCR beta sequences and the way those sequences occurred across donors. In a later genetic analysis, genome-wide SNP genotypes for about 55% of the 666 donors were used, and that subset was treated as a discovery cohort. A later analysis re-examined previously published TCR beta repertoires from more than 600 donors and added high-resolution HLA genotyping to investigate patterns of TCR occurrence. Summary of the overall study and its limitations: Specific HLA alleles were associated with 15,000 to 20,000 TCR beta sequences at a false discovery rate of 0.05 in a later analysis. A further reported finding was that TCR beta sequences accurately predicted the HLA-A and HLA-B alleles for most subjects in the first cohort. A cluster of highly shared sequence variants was judged likely to represent a technical artifact of the sequencing pipeline. Because counts were too low, under 20 rarely observed V segments, including chromosome 9 orphons, were left out of the earlier analysis of roughly 600 of the donors. Cytomegalovirus status was reported to be diagnosed by the classifier with high specificity and sensitivity in both the original and validation cohorts. A later genetic analysis associated a missense DCLRE1C variant with V-gene and J-gene trimming of TCR beta chains, and an independent cohort replicated the association. Several of the top co-occurrence clusters appeared to be linked to parvovirus B19, influenza, CMV and Epstein-Barr virus, according to a later analysis. For the cohort, immune exposure information was limited to CMV serostatus. Three of the identified cytomegalovirus-associated TCR beta chains were confirmed in vitro to be specific for cytomegalovirus antigens. Roughly uniform sequencing depth across donors was assumed in presence/absence analyses, although this assumption may not hold. In a later analysis, HLA-associated TCR beta chains showed more clonal expansion and lower generation probabilities than non-associated chains that were equally common. The study listed approximately 160 TCR beta chains as associated with cytomegalovirus. Because HLA typing was missing for some donors at each locus, association tests included only the typed subset. According to the authors, the approach could potentially be generalized to other disease states and immunological phenotypes. Broadly in line with IMGT annotations, most TCR beta V segments showed up in productive rearrangements about 87% or about 30% of the time in an earlier analysis of 587 of the donors. In a later analysis, most CMV-associated TCR beta chains were found to appear HLA-restricted, with HLA associations seemingly driven largely by CMV exposure. Linkage disequilibrium might explain the correlated functional status among segregating V segments, but an unknown experimental factor could not be excluded. While some public TCRs were present in many individuals, most TCR sequences turned up only very rarely across donors. In this cohort, only TCR beta chains were sequenced, and detectable features were limited by the absence of alpha or paired-chain data. According to a later genetic analysis, donors in an Asian-associated ancestry cluster had fewer N-insertions in productive TCRs than the roughly 700-donor mean. A later analysis found that TCR association rates varied across HLA loci, with DRB1 alleles showing the most associated TCRs and HLA-C alleles the fewest. When HLA alleles, especially DR and DQ, strongly co-occurred, attributing TCR associations to individual alleles was difficult.

The cohort comprised fewer than 750 healthy bone marrow donors. Cohort members were all nominally healthy when sampled, although unrecorded immune exposures were likely present. The donor tested CMV seronegative and was one of the 352 seronegative cohort members. A peripheral blood sample was provided by each donor, and peripheral blood mononuclear cells were used for TCR beta sequencing. Genomic DNA extraction from the blood cell samples was performed with the Qiagen DNeasy Blood Extraction Kit. Remarks on this clone: Its antigen target is currently unknown. Base quality data are lacking; no much larger clone is found one base away.

Library prep was done by the immunoSEQ multiplex PCR assay. For the multiplex PCR, a mixture combining 60 forward primers for TCR Vbeta segments and 13 reverse primers for TCR Jbeta segments was used. The CDR3 region of rearranged TCR beta genes was amplified from genomic DNA with a multiplex PCR assay. On the Illumina HiSeq System, the amplified TCR beta libraries were sequenced as 87-base-pair reads. On the authors' methods: In a later analysis, some 80 million unique TCR beta chains were counted across the approximately 640 repertoires, and roughly 10 million of these chains were shared by at least two donors. Raw reads were error-corrected and collapsed into unique sequences by a nearest-neighbor algorithm in which closely related sequences were merged to remove PCR and sequencing errors. Alignment of CDR3 sequences to IMGT reference sequences was used to assign V, D and J gene segments. For a sequence to be retained, a match of at least six nucleotides was required to both a V gene segment and a J gene segment. Rearrangements were called productive when the CDR3 lacked stop codons and stayed in frame with V and J; all others were non-productive. Following IMGT convention, CDR3 was defined as the stretch from the second conserved V-encoded cysteine to the conserved J-encoded phenylalanine. The earlier analysis of a few hundred of the donors excluded any sequence lacking an unambiguous match to a single V gene segment. In an earlier analysis of some 590 of the donors, V segments were called functional above 56.7% productive rearrangements and were called segregating when the between-donor standard deviation exceeded 5%. To diagnose cytomegalovirus status from the catalog of TCR beta chain sequences, a statistical classification framework was built. In a later analysis, TCR nucleotide sequences were compared against IMGT/GENE-DB human TR gene sequences so that V and J genes could be assigned. Using the TCRdist pipeline, a later analysis assigned CDR3 sequences along with most-parsimonious VDJ recombination scenarios. A later analysis defined each TCR beta chain by its CDR3 amino acid sequence plus V-gene family, and excluded reads lacking a unique V-gene family. In a later analysis, approximately 590 highly shared, low-generation-probability nucleotide sequences were removed to address suspected cross-contamination and a sequencing artifact. For each public chain, a later analysis derived a clonal expansion index from normalized ranks of inferred template counts within each repertoire. In a later analysis, generation probabilities were computed with a VDJ recombination model fitted to out-of-frame rearrangements, and the resulting probabilities were checked against IGoR. Hypergeometric tests were used in a later analysis to score TCR-TCR, TCR-HLA and TCR-CMV co-occurrence, with a repertoire-size bias correction applied to the TCR pairs. To estimate false discovery rates, a later analysis permuted the HLA or CMV assignments 20 times. A later analysis grouped co-occurring TCRs with DBSCAN, adding TCRdist sequence similarity when clustering within HLA-allele-positive subsets. For co-occurrence clustering, repertoires with fewer than 30,000 or more than 120,000 public chains were excluded, along with about five repertoires with anomalous nucleotide sharing. TCRdb took this table from immuneACCESS and kept in-frame rearrangements with V and J called. Such tables lack part of the clones; where checked against another copy, unresolved V genes explain under half of the gap, and the rest is unexplained. V and J calls and clone size come straight from that table; D and trimming were deduced from the DNA. The sample includes approximately 150,000 clones, with 60% to 80% observed a single time. The ten largest clones take up over 0.9% of the sample.

Sequencing was carried out using PBMCs. The clonotype originates from a woman aged 55-70 years in good health and CMV-seronegative.

CDR3 loop: CASSGGRGYGYTF. The bases read TGTGCCAGTAGTGGAGGCCGGGGCTATGGCTACACCTTC. This sequence uses TRBV19 and TRBJ1-2, with an unclear D gene assignment. V loses 5 bases of germline sequence and J loses 4 bases, and the interval between the two ends is 11 bases. Per the germline V gene (reference sequence), LNHDA is the CDR1 and SQIVND is the CDR2. The CDR3, cysteine through phenylalanine, is 13 amino acids long. The retained sequence is limited to the CDR3, 39 bases, with the frame set at the first base.